The 21 T cell receptor beta chains listed next were all sequenced from one sample in a study of blood T cell repertoires in COVID-19. Here immunoSEQ multiplex PCR was the method, and the copy in TCRdb shows in-frame clones only, minus some. This table holds just under 350,000 clones, about 86% found once. The sequenced sample consisted of peripheral blood. These receptors were obtained from a young man with active or convalescent COVID-19.

The chain has TRBV10-3 and TRBJ1-4; tentative D call: TRBD1 (6 bases). This CDR3 has 13 residues. Trimming took off 6 bases at V and 2 bases at J, with 7 bases between the two ends. Germline loops: CDR1 ENHRY, CDR2 SYGVKD. The CDR3 bases are TGTGCCATCAGCCAGGGGACTAATGAAAAACTGTTTTTT. It codes for CAISQGTNEKLFF.

The rearrangement links TRBV5-4 to TRBJ1-2; TRBD1 matches 10 bases. V was clipped by 4 bases and J by 7 bases; unmatched bases: 10. From germline, CDR1 is SGHNT and CDR2 YYREEE (reference sequence). The CDR3 is 15 residues long. CDR3 bases: TGTGCCAGCAGCCCAGACAGGGGGCTCATTGGTGGCTACACCTTC. It yields the protein CASSPDRGLIGGYTF.

The gene calls are TRBV28 and TRBJ1-3, with D possibly TRBD1 on 5 matching bases. This CDR3 is 14 amino acids long. V lost 6 bases and J 0 bases, leaving 9 bases between the germline ends. Germline lookup yields CDR1 MDHEN and CDR2 SYDVKM. For the CDR3, the DNA is TGTGCCAGCAGCGGGGGTTACTCTGGAAACACCATATATTTT. Encoded protein: CASSGGYSGNTIYF.

J is TRBJ2-1 and V is TRBV9; TRBD2 aligns across 8 bases. The germline V gene has CDR1 SGDLS and CDR2 YYNGEE. This CDR3 comprises 14 residues. The V gene end was trimmed by 1 base and the J gene end by 10 bases; junction bases not matched to a gene: 7. DNA for the CDR3: TGTGCCAGCAGCGTAAGGGGACTAGTGTCGGAGCAGTTCTTC. It encodes CASSVRGLVSEQFF.

The rearrangement joins TRBV27 to TRBJ2-7; D unresolved. CDR1 MNHEY and CDR2 SMNVEV come from the germline V gene (reference sequence). The CDR3 length is 13 residues. The V end lost 6 bases, the J end lost 5 bases, and 14 bases lay between the germline ends. The DNA for the CDR3 is TGTGCCAGCAGCACCAACAGAGTCCACGAGCAGTACTTC. It encodes CASSTNRVHEQYF.

The genes are TRBV4-1 and TRBJ2-7, with D possibly TRBD1 on 6 matching bases. Germline CDR1 and CDR2: MGHRA and YSYEKL. The CDR3 is 15 amino acids. V lost 1 base and J 3 bases, leaving 13 bases between the germline ends. CDR3 in DNA: TGCGCCAGCAGCCAAGGGGCAGGGGTATACTACGAGCAGTACTTC. Amino acid sequence: CASSQGAGVYYEQYF.

The rearrangement joins TRBV5-4 to TRBJ2-5; 9 nucleotides line up with TRBD2. The V and J ends lost 2 bases and 4 bases, in that order; junction bases with no gene match: 9. Germline V gene sequence: CDR1 SGHNT, CDR2 YYREEE (reference sequence). This CDR3 comprises 16 residues. The DNA for the CDR3 is TGTGCCAGCAGCTTCAGAAGCGGGGGGCCTCGAGAGACCCAGTACTTC. Amino acids: CASSFRSGGPRETQYF.

This clone was observed once. This rearrangement joins TRBV28 to TRBJ1-5; D is ambiguous. The CDR3 length is 13 residues. V lost 7 bases and J lost 5, with 12 bases in between. Germline CDR1 reads MDHEN; CDR2 reads SYDVKM. The DNA for the CDR3 is TGTGCCAGCAATTCATACGGGGATCAGCCCCAGCATTTT. It encodes CASNSYGDQPQHF.

This clone was detected only once. The rearrangement joins TRBV7-7 to TRBJ2-5; possibly TRBD2 for D (5 bases). CDR1 is SSHAT and CDR2 is FNYEAQ in the germline V gene (reference sequence). The germline V and J ends were trimmed by 5 bases and 3 bases, with 10 bases remaining between them. This CDR3 comprises 13 residues. CDR3 DNA sequence: TGTGCCAGCAGCCGAGGGAGCGAAGAGACCCAGTACTTC. Translated: CASSRGSEETQYF.

The chain couples TRBV7-2 to TRBJ2-7; TRBD2 matches at 10 bases. Germline CDR1 SGHTA, CDR2 FQGNSA. V lost 1 base to trimming and J lost 5 bases; unmatched junction nucleotides: 2. The CDR3 sequence is 14 residues long. The CDR3: CASSLVAGGHEQYF. CDR3 in DNA: TGTGCCAGCAGCTTAGTAGCGGGGGGCCACGAGCAGTACTTC.

This clone was counted a single time. CDR3 protein: CASNNRDPKNTEAFF. Written as DNA, the CDR3 is TGTGCCAGCAACAACAGGGATCCCAAGAACACTGAAGCTTTCTTT. The V and J genes are TRBV2 and TRBJ1-1; possibly TRBD1 for D (6 bases). V was clipped by 7 bases and J by 1 base, with 16 bases between them. The CDR3 is 15 amino acids. Germline CDR1 reads SNHLY; CDR2 reads FYNNEI.

V is TRBV7-8 and J is TRBJ2-7; 8 bases match TRBD2. CDR1 is SGHVS, CDR2 FQNEAQ, per germline. V dropped 0 bases and J dropped 1; count of bases not matched to a gene: 8. The CDR3 spans 17 residues. The CDR3 is CASSLAGRGARSYEQYF. CDR3 DNA: TGTGCCAGCAGCTTAGCCGGGAGGGGAGCCCGTTCCTACGAGCAGTACTTC. Full variable domain (rest looked up from reference TRBV7-8 and TRBJ2-7): GAGVSQSPRYKVAKRGQDVALRCDPISGHVSLFWYQQALGQGPEFLTYFQNEAQLDKSGLPSDRFFAERPEGSVSTLKIQRTQQEDSAVYLCASSLAGRGARSYEQYFGPGTRLTVT.

This clone was detected only a few times. The rearrangement uses TRBV14 and TRBJ1-1; D gene ambiguous. V gave up 4 bases and J gave up 0 bases, with 9 bases separating them. Looked up from germline, CDR1 is SGHDN and CDR2 is FVKESK. This CDR3 region has 14 residues. The CDR3, as DNA: TGTGCCAGCAGCCGACTTTCCATGAACACTGAAGCTTTCTTT. Translated: CASSRLSMNTEAFF.

The gene calls are TRBV7-2 and TRBJ2-7; the match to TRBD2 covers 11 bases. The CDR3 sequence is 15 residues long. V lost 3 bases and J lost 4; bases outside the gene matches: 5. The germline V gene has CDR1 SGHTA and CDR2 FQGNSA. The CDR3 sequence is CASSFQTSGVYEQYF. CDR3 coding DNA: TGTGCCAGCAGCTTTCAGACTAGCGGGGTTTACGAGCAGTACTTC.

The chain links TRBV7-3 to TRBJ2-7; D possibly corresponds to TRBD2 (6 bases). Germline V gene sequence: CDR1 SGHTA, CDR2 FQGTGA. Trimming shortened V by 6 bases and J by 1 base, and 13 bases separated the two germline ends. There are 14 residues in the CDR3. DNA for the CDR3: TGTGCCAGCAGTCCGGTGAGCGGGTCCTACGAGCAGTACTTC. Translated: CASSPVSGSYEQYF.

The V and J genes are TRBV12-3 or TRBV12-4 and TRBJ2-1; D is perhaps TRBD1 (7 bases). The CDR3 extends over 12 amino acids. Trimming cost V 6 bases and J 7 bases, with 10 bases left between them. CDR3 nucleotide sequence: TGTGCCAGCAGGGGGGGACAGAATGAGCAGTTCTTC. It encodes CASRGGQNEQFF.

The chain joins TRBV10-3 to TRBJ2-7; 8 bases are shared with TRBD1. V was pared by 11 bases and J by 1 base, with 10 bases of the junction left unmatched. Looked up from germline, CDR1 is ENHRY and CDR2 is SYGVKD. The CDR3 consists of 14 residues. CDR3: CAAMMDRASYEQYF. The CDR3 coding sequence is TGTGCCGCCATGATGGACAGGGCTTCCTACGAGCAGTACTTC.

The rearrangement links TRBV24-1 to TRBJ1-1, with 9 bases aligning to TRBD1. Per germline, CDR1 KGHDR and CDR2 SFDVKD. The CDR3 is 16 amino acids. Trimming took 2 bases from V and 0 from J; bases not matched to a gene: 3. The CDR3 loop reads CATSDSGTGMNTEAFF. The CDR3 nucleotides are TGTGCCACCAGTGATTCGGGGACAGGGATGAACACTGAAGCTTTCTTT.

CDR3 in amino acids: CASSIGQGPYEQYF. DNA for the CDR3: TGTGCCAGCAGCATAGGACAGGGCCCCTACGAGCAGTACTTC. This chain joins TRBV7-9 and TRBJ2-7, with 8 positions matching TRBD1. The V and J ends lost 5 bases and 2 bases, in that order; junction bases with no gene match: 5. Germline V gene lookup returns CDR1 SEHNR and CDR2 FQNEAQ (reference sequence). The CDR3 is 14 residues long. Complete variable domain (other parts from reference TRBV7-9 and TRBJ2-7): DTGVSQNPRHKITKRGQNVTFRCDPISEHNRLYWYRQTLGQGPEFLTYFQNEAQLEKSRLLSDRFSAERPKGSFSTLEIQRTEQGDSAMYLCASSIGQGPYEQYFGPGTRLTVT.

The chain combines TRBV5-6 with TRBJ1-2, with D uncertain. Germline loops: CDR1 SGHDT, CDR2 YYEEEE. Between the trimmed V and J ends, which lost 1 base and 8 bases, there was a span of 12 bases. The CDR3 contains 13 residues. CDR3 nucleotide sequence: TGTGCCAGCAGCTTGCCCTCTTCAGTGGGCTACACCTTC. As protein: CASSLPSSVGYTF.

This chain connects TRBV28 to TRBJ1-4; D is uncertain. Germline V lookup: CDR1 MDHEN, CDR2 SYDVKM. The CDR3 extends over 12 amino acids. Deletions cut 6 bases from V and 4 bases from J, with 6 bases between. CDR3 sequence: CASSPFNEKLFF. As DNA, the CDR3 is TGTGCCAGCAGCCCATTTAATGAAAAACTGTTTTTT.